The rows below give T cell receptor beta chains drawn from one sample of a study of blood T cells in healthy people across ages. TCRdb reanalysed the 5' RACE reads using MiXCR and keeps one entry per CDR3 protein. The repertoire includes about 650,000 distinct CDR3 sequences, around 52% of them detected once, and approximately 13% sits in the top ten. Input material: blood. These receptors originate from a woman over 75 in good health. The conserved cysteine and the conserved F or W are not part of the CDR3 here. Fields, in order: J gene, V gene, CDR3 protein.

TRBJ2-7,TRBV9,ASSRTGFSYEQY
TRBJ2-1,TRBV12-3/TRBV12-4,ASNLGSAVRNEQF
TRBJ2-7,TRBV27,ASSLSSGKDRREQY
TRBJ2-1,TRBV7-2,ASSLNLAGGPGNEQF
TRBJ1-2,TRBV28,ASRTEGYGYGYT
TRBJ1-2,TRBV29-1,SVEAGQGRLSYT
TRBJ2-1,TRBV7-2,ASSLYTGGLDEQF
TRBJ2-3,TRBV12-3/TRBV12-4,ASSPGGVWTDTQY
.,TRBV6-5,ASSYSGVYNEQY
TRBJ2-2,TRBV11-1,ASSRRYTGELF
TRBJ2-1,TRBV4-2,ASSQARRSSYNEQF
TRBJ2-3,TRBV5-1,ASSLQGASTDTQY
TRBJ2-3,TRBV5-1,ASSLAGAADTQY
TRBJ2-2,TRBV5-1,ASRYPGLNTGELF
TRBJ1-5,TRBV5-1,ASSLEGVSNQPQH
TRBJ2-5,TRBV2,ASLADQETQY
TRBJ2-1,TRBV7-6,ASSSKTGTSGGRNEQF
TRBJ2-2,TRBV3-1,ASSPSLAGELF
TRBJ2-3,TRBV5-1,ASSSGGRALTDTQY
TRBJ2-5,TRBV20-1,SALLPRQETQY
TRBJ1-1,TRBV12-3/TRBV12-4,ASSLGPLQGRAF
TRBJ2-3,TRBV28,AIRSGGPADTQY
TRBJ1-2,TRBV4-1,ASSQVRRDGYT
TRBJ2-1,TRBV2,ASSRAKSNEQF
TRBJ2-1,TRBV5-1,ASSLSGYYNEQF
TRBJ1-2,TRBV12-3/TRBV12-4,ASSFGSGLYGYT
TRBJ2-5,TRBV7-9,ASSREGWRETQY
TRBJ2-5,TRBV20-1,SARADSLGEQY
TRBJ2-3,TRBV12-3/TRBV12-4,ASSAPAYLTDTQY
TRBJ1-1,TRBV9,ASSDRTGASTEAF
TRBJ1-2,TRBV25-1,ASSESINGYT
TRBJ1-2,TRBV6-6,ASRGLTDGYT
TRBJ2-3,TRBV12-3/TRBV12-4,ASSWSRARADTQY
TRBJ2-1,TRBV6-2/TRBV6-3,ASSSDINNEQF
TRBJ2-2,TRBV24-1,ATSDSGHTGELF
TRBJ1-1,TRBV18,ASSPGSLNTEAF
TRBJ1-2,TRBV12-3/TRBV12-4,ASSTRGVLNYGYT
TRBJ1-3,TRBV20-1,SAREPTSSGNTIY
TRBJ1-2,TRBV2,ASGDRRGYT
TRBJ2-1,TRBV11-1,ASSFSRGNNEQF
TRBJ2-7,TRBV18,ASSPPGKETRY
TRBJ2-3,TRBV12-5,ASGLGTSITDTQY
TRBJ2-1,TRBV5-1,ASSRDTGAYNEQF
TRBJ2-5,TRBV27,ASRRRQEVETQY
TRBJ2-4,TRBV27,ASSFTGQVGDIQY
TRBJ2-1,TRBV3-1,ASSAAYSGANEQF
TRBJ2-3,TRBV2,ASIPGLAPDTQY
TRBJ2-5,TRBV7-9,AMREAYNEQY
TRBJ2-5,TRBV6-2/TRBV6-3,ASGPQQGTWETQY
TRBJ2-3,TRBV30,AWSYDRGQFTDTQY
TRBJ2-3,TRBV27,ASSLGQGTGTQY
TRBJ1-2,TRBV28,ASTARGRGYYGYT
TRBJ1-2,TRBV6-6,ASSYDSPNYDYT
TRBJ2-7,TRBV28,ASSLDPGFSYEQY
TRBJ1-1,TRBV7-2,ASSGRDRNTEAF